A single sample gave rise to the 6 T cell receptor beta chains below, sequenced in a study of T cell responses to AZD1222 COVID-19 vaccine (dated by TCRdb to the early 2020s). Interpreted using the paper, the time point label stands for: about 28 days (+/-7) after the second vaccine dose. Receptor amplification or capture employed the immunoSEQ multiplex PCR assay. TCRdb took over this immuneACCESS table, retaining in-frame rearrangements with V and J assigned. Such tables are incomplete; in checked studies, under half of the missing clones stem from an unresolved V gene, and the remainder is unexplained. The sample table lists roughly 100,000 clones, around 91% of them with a count of one. Jointly, the top ten make up 8% of the sample. The specimen comprised peripheral blood, sampled 28 days after the second AZD1222 dose. These receptors all come from an adult who received the AZD1222 COVID-19 vaccine.

CDR3 protein: CASRSQGTAFSNQPQHF. CDR3 DNA sequence: TGTGCCAGCAGATCCCAGGGGACAGCGTTTAGCAATCAGCCCCAGCATTTT. This rearrangement joins TRBV27 to TRBJ1-5; 7 nucleotides agree with TRBD1. V dropped 6 bases and J dropped 0; count of bases not matched to a gene: 11. Germline CDR1 is MNHEY and CDR2 is SMNVEV (reference sequence). The CDR3 totals 17 residues.

This clone was counted between two and nine times. V is TRBV19 and J is TRBJ2-7; weak D call: TRBD2 (7 bases). V dropped 3 bases and J dropped 1 base, with 31 bases sitting between them. The germline gives CDR1 LNHDA, CDR2 SQIVND (reference sequence). This CDR3 is built from 21 residues. CDR3 sequence (DNA): TGTGCCAGTAGTATTTCCTTGAACTTCCGAGGGGGGGCCCCCTTTTCCTACGAGCAGTACTTC. It is translated as CASSISLNFRGGAPFSYEQYF.

The chain combines TRBV10-3 with TRBJ2-3; D unclear. The CDR3 spans 12 residues. Deletions cut 6 bases from V and 5 bases from J, with 9 bases between. Germline V lookup: CDR1 ENHRY, CDR2 SYGVKD. CDR3 in amino acids: CAISQDKDTQYF. CDR3 in DNA: TGTGCCATCAGCCAGGATAAAGATACGCAGTATTTT.

This CDR3 reads CASSTSGGATNEQYF. CDR3 in DNA: TGTGCCAGCAGTACTAGCGGGGGGGCGACTAACGAGCAGTACTTC. This sequence joins TRBV2 and TRBJ2-7; 13 positions match TRBD2. This CDR3 is 15 amino acids long. Germline CDR1 SNHLY, CDR2 FYNNEI. The J segment lost 5 bases and the V segment lost 5 bases, leaving 6 bases of the junction unmatched.

The chain combines TRBV11-2 with TRBJ1-1, with TRBD1 as a possible D gene (6 bases). This CDR3 region has 16 residues. The germline V gene has CDR1 SGHAT and CDR2 FQNNGV. The V end was cut by 1 base, the J end by 4 bases, with 16 bases between. The CDR3 sequence is CASSLVPGALGTEAFF. DNA for the CDR3: TGTGCCAGCAGCTTAGTACCGGGGGCGCTGGGCACTGAAGCTTTCTTT.

This clone was detected only a few times. The chain uses TRBV19 and TRBJ1-1; perhaps TRBD1 as D (6 bases). The V end was cut by 5 bases, the J end by 4 bases, with 17 bases between. In germline, CDR1 is LNHDA, CDR2 SQIVND (reference sequence). The CDR3 totals 15 residues. CDR3 sequence reads: CASSSTQGRVTEAFF. CDR3 nucleotides: TGTGCCAGTAGTTCCACACAGGGTAGGGTCACTGAAGCTTTCTTT. The whole variable domain, filled in from reference TRBV19 and TRBJ1-1, reads DGGITQSPKYLFRKEGQNVTLSCEQNLNHDAMYWYRQDPGQGLRLIYYSQIVNDFQKGDIAEGYSVSREKKESFPLTVTSAQKNPTAFYLCASSSTQGRVTEAFFGQGTRLTVV.